A single sample is the source of the 21 T cell receptor beta chains below, sequenced in a study of shared clonotypes between healthy human individuals. Naive CD8 cells were CD45RO-negative, positively selected for CCR7, excluding terminally differentiated effector memory CD45RA+ cells. Repertoires were generated with immunoSEQ multiplex PCR, while TCRdb's copy carries only in-frame clones and drops some. The sample consists of around 560,000 clones, about 95% of them appearing once. Sequencing was carried out using naive CD8+ T cells sorted from blood. The receptors originated from a woman aged 25 to 39 in good health.

The rearrangement links TRBV9 to TRBJ1-4; D unclear. Germline CDR1 is SGDLS and CDR2 is YYNGEE. This CDR3 is built from 13 residues. V was pared by 4 bases and J by 8 bases, with 12 bases between. For the CDR3, the DNA is TGTGCCAGCAGCAACAAACTCCAGGAAAAACTGTTTTTT. Its protein product is CASSNKLQEKLFF.

This chain uses TRBV19 with TRBJ2-3; D is unresolved. The CDR3 consists of 14 residues. Per the germline V gene, CDR1 is LNHDA and CDR2 is SQIVND (reference sequence). Trimming took 3 bases from V and 5 from J, leaving 12 bases between them. In nucleotides, the CDR3 is TGTGCCAGTAGTATTAGAGGCCTCGAAGATACGCAGTATTTT. Translating gives CASSIRGLEDTQYF.

The count of this clone is one. The chain joins TRBV2 to TRBJ2-7, with D tentatively TRBD1 (5 bases). This CDR3 contains 15 residues. CDR1 is SNHLY and CDR2 is FYNNEI in the germline V gene. V dropped 6 bases and J dropped 1 base, with 16 bases sitting between them. The CDR3 DNA reads TGTGCCAGCAGCGGTCCCGACAGCTCTTCCTACGAGCAGTACTTC. Protein product: CASSGPDSSSYEQYF.

V usage is TRBV4-2 and J usage is TRBJ2-5, with D possibly being TRBD2 (6 bases). The CDR3 contains 15 residues. Trimming removed 4 bases from V and 5 bases from J, with 17 bases in between. The V gene's germline CDR1 is LGHNA and CDR2 YNFKEQ. In DNA, the CDR3 is TGTGCCAGCAGCCCAAGTGATAGCGGTCGGGAGACCCAGTACTTC. Its protein product is CASSPSDSGRETQYF.

The V and J genes are TRBV27 and TRBJ1-3; no definite D call. Germline values: CDR1 MNHEY, CDR2 SMNVEV (reference sequence). CDR3 length equals 14 residues. The ends were cut back, 4 bases at V and 2 bases at J, with 9 bases in the middle. DNA for the CDR3: TGTGCCAGCAGTTCTGGCACGGCTGGAAACACCATATATTTT. Protein: CASSSGTAGNTIYF.

This chain links TRBV4-1 with TRBJ2-7, with D unclear. This CDR3 spans 13 amino acids. Germline CDR1 reads MGHRA; CDR2 reads YSYEKL. V gave up 4 bases and J gave up 1 base, with 8 bases separating them. The CDR3 coding sequence is TGCGCCAGCAGCCCGCCTTCGTCCTACGAGCAGTACTTC. It is translated as CASSPPSSYEQYF.

On this clone itself: This CDR3 is also generated by other DNA sequences in the sample. The CDR3 sequence is CASSVWASGRYEQYF. DNA of the CDR3: TGTGCCAGCAGCGTATGGGCCAGCGGGAGATACGAGCAGTACTTC. The rearrangement uses TRBV9 and TRBJ2-7, with 8 bases aligning to TRBD2. V gave up 1 base and J gave up 4 bases; unmatched junction bases: 7. CDR3 length: 15 residues. The germline CDR1 and CDR2 sequences are SGDLS and YYNGEE.

This chain uses TRBV21-1 with TRBJ1-5; the D call TRBD1 from the table was never checked on the DNA. TRBV21-1 counts as a pseudogene. This CDR3 has 19 residues. The CDR3 region is CASSKGGTGGSFSNQPQHF. DNA of the CDR3: TGTGCCAGCAGCAAAGGTGGGACAGGGGGCTCCTTTAGCAATCAGCCCCAGCATTTT.

The CDR3 nucleotides are TGTGCCAGCAGCAAAGGCGGAGGATCTTACAGGGTTTTGGGTCCAACCTACATTTTTCAGCAGTTCTTC. Its protein is CASSKGGGSYRVLGPTYIFQQFF. The V and J genes are TRBV21-1 and TRBJ2-1; TRBD1, as called in the table, went unchecked against the DNA. TRBV21-1 is designated a pseudogene. The CDR3 is made up of 23 amino acids.

The rearrangement links TRBV1 to TRBJ2-3; the table names TRBD1, a call not compared with the DNA. TRBV1 is listed as a pseudogene. This CDR3 is 20 amino acids long. The CDR3 region has the DNA TGCACCAGCAGCCAAGATCACTATGCGAGAAGACAGGGGAGGACAGATACGCAGTATTTT. This codes for CTSSQDHYARRQGRTDTQYF.

V usage is TRBV7-9 and J usage is TRBJ1-5; D unclear. Trimming removed 8 bases from V and 7 bases from J, with 15 bases in between. The CDR3 consists of 13 residues. Looked up from germline, CDR1 is SEHNR and CDR2 is FQNEAQ (reference sequence). The CDR3 spells CASVRTQEQPQHF. CDR3 bases: TGTGCCAGCGTCAGGACCCAGGAACAGCCCCAGCATTTT. The full variable domain, in which reference TRBV7-9 and TRBJ1-5 provide the parts outside the CDR3, is DTGVSQNPRHKITKRGQNVTFRCDPISEHNRLYWYRQTLGQGPEFLTYFQNEAQLEKSRLLSDRFSAERPKGSFSTLEIQRTEQGDSAMYLCASVRTQEQPQHFGDGTRLSIL.

This clone was seen a single time. The rearrangement links TRBV7-6 to TRBJ2-1; TRBD2 matches 12 bases. The CDR3 runs 19 residues. Germline lookup yields CDR1 SGHVS and CDR2 FNYEAQ. J gave up 0 bases and V 6 bases, and 12 bases lay outside the gene matches. The CDR3 DNA follows: TGTGCCAGCAGGAAGGGAGCTAGCGGGAGGGGAAGCTCCTACAATGAGCAGTTCTTC. It encodes CASRKGASGRGSSYNEQFF.

The chain uses TRBV5-4 and TRBJ2-2; TRBD2 matches at 8 bases. Per germline, CDR1 SGHNT and CDR2 YYREEE (reference sequence). The V segment lost 4 bases and the J segment 4 bases; nucleotides outside the gene matches: 6. The CDR3 covers 15 residues. The CDR3 bases are TGTGCCAGCAGCACCGGGACTAGTAGCACCGGGGAGCTGTTTTTT. This gives the protein CASSTGTSSTGELFF. Combining the CDR3 with reference TRBV5-4 and TRBJ2-2 gives the whole variable domain ETGVTQSPTHLIKTRGQQVTLRCSSQSGHNTVSWYQQALGQGPQFIFQYYREEENGRGNFPPRFSGLQFPNYSSELNVNALELDDSALYLCASSTGTSSTGELFFGEGSRLTVL.

Here the CDR3 DNA reads TGTGCCAGCAGCCTTGGGAATTCCTACGAGCAGTACTTC. It translates to CASSLGNSYEQYF. This rearrangement joins TRBV11-2 to TRBJ2-7; D uncertain. The CDR3 has 13 residues. With 5 bases removed from V and 1 base from J, the gap between germline ends came to 9 bases. Germline assignment: CDR1 SGHAT and CDR2 FQNNGV.

This sequence joins TRBV7-9 and TRBJ2-3, with D maybe TRBD1 (6 bases). V gave up 6 bases and J gave up 5 bases, with 15 bases separating them. Germline CDR1 is SEHNR and CDR2 is FQNEAQ (reference sequence). CDR3 length: 14 residues. CDR3 region: CASRSYRVEDTQYF. The CDR3 DNA follows: TGTGCCAGCAGATCCTACAGGGTGGAAGATACGCAGTATTTT. The full variable domain, completed using reference TRBV7-9 and TRBJ2-3, is DTGVSQNPRHKITKRGQNVTFRCDPISEHNRLYWYRQTLGQGPEFLTYFQNEAQLEKSRLLSDRFSAERPKGSFSTLEIQRTEQGDSAMYLCASRSYRVEDTQYFGPGTRLTVL.

The chain carries TRBV23-1 and TRBJ2-5, with D perhaps TRBD2 (6 bases). TRBV23-1 is an open reading frame, and its role is uncertain. There are 15 residues in the CDR3. V was clipped by 8 bases and J by 2 bases, with 18 bases between them. The CDR3 sequence is CASPPLGTPQETQYF. The CDR3 DNA reads TGCGCCAGCCCTCCACTCGGGACTCCACAAGAGACCCAGTACTTC.

This chain uses TRBV27 with TRBJ2-7; maybe TRBD2 (5 bases). This CDR3 spans 16 amino acids. Germline V gene sequence: CDR1 MNHEY, CDR2 SMNVEV (reference sequence). V was clipped by 5 bases and J by 5 bases, with 22 bases between them. CDR3 coding DNA: TGTGCCAGCAGTACCCGAGCAGCTAGCATCGGCCACGAGCAGTACTTC. Protein: CASSTRAASIGHEQYF.

The table lists this clone with a count of one. The V and J genes are TRBV5-4 and TRBJ1-2; 8 bases line up with TRBD1. V lost 0 bases, J lost 6 bases, and 10 bases stayed unmatched. The CDR3 totals 16 residues. Per germline, CDR1 SGHNT and CDR2 YYREEE (reference sequence). The CDR3: CASSLAYDRGRDGYTF. The CDR3 nucleotides read TGTGCCAGCAGCTTGGCATATGACAGGGGAAGGGATGGCTACACCTTC.

The gene calls are TRBV28 and TRBJ1-2, with a weak D call TRBD1 (6 bases). The CDR3 contains 11 residues. Germline CDR1 MDHEN, CDR2 SYDVKM. The ends were cut back, 11 bases at V and 5 bases at J, with 12 bases in the middle. The CDR3 DNA follows: TGTGCCTTAGGGGGACCTTATGGCTACACCTTC. This sequence encodes CALGGPYGYTF.

This chain links TRBV27 with TRBJ2-7; D may match TRBD1 or TRBD2 (5 bases each). V lost 2 bases, J lost 5 bases, and 13 bases lay in between. Looked up from germline, CDR1 is MNHEY and CDR2 is SMNVEV (reference sequence). The CDR3 runs 14 residues. The CDR3 reads CASSLRQGVNEQYF. CDR3 sequence (DNA): TGTGCCAGCAGTTTACGCCAGGGAGTCAACGAGCAGTACTTC.

This chain links TRBV12-5 with TRBJ2-7, with 14 positions matching TRBD2. CDR3 length equals 18 residues. Germline V gene sequence: CDR1 LGHNT, CDR2 FRNRAP. Trimming took 3 bases from V and 2 from J; bases not matched to a gene: 9. CDR3 in amino acids: CASGFHLRLAGGTYEQYF. DNA for the CDR3: TGTGCTAGTGGTTTCCATCTCCGACTAGCGGGAGGGACCTACGAGCAGTACTTC.